The rows below give T cell receptor beta chains drawn from one sample of a study of blood T cell repertoires in COVID-19. The repertoire was sequenced with immunoSEQ multiplex PCR; TCRdb's copy has only in-frame clones and lacks some. Of about 150,000 clones listed, approximately 84% are singletons. The sequenced material came from peripheral blood. The receptors shown here come from a human donor in a cohort sampled during active COVID-19. Each CDR3 is given with its conserved first and last residue. The D gene is left open where the match is weak. Rows give clone size only sometimes, using once, few, many, or a class for an expanded clone.

J gene: TRBJ2-1; D gene: TRBD2; V gene: TRBV7-2; clone size: .; CDR3 protein: CASSLIWASGSYEQFF; CDR3 DNA: TGTGCCAGCAGCTTAATTTGGGCTAGCGGGAGCTATGAGCAGTTCTTC
J gene: TRBJ1-1; D gene: TRBD1; V gene: TRBV7-2; clone size: .; CDR3 protein: CASSLGRGRTEAFF; CDR3 DNA: TGTGCCAGCAGCTTAGGGAGGGGGCGCACTGAAGCTTTCTTT
J gene: TRBJ1-5; D gene: .; V gene: TRBV12-3/TRBV12-4; clone size: .; CDR3 protein: CASSLVNGQPQHF; CDR3 DNA: TGTGCCAGCAGTTTAGTTAACGGTCAGCCCCAGCATTTT
J gene: TRBJ1-3; D gene: .; V gene: TRBV7-9; clone size: .; CDR3 protein: CASSQNRAGNTIYF; CDR3 DNA: TGTGCCAGCAGCCAGAACAGGGCTGGAAACACCATATATTTT
J gene: TRBJ1-2; D gene: .; V gene: TRBV2; clone size: .; CDR3 protein: CASSASQDSTYGYTF; CDR3 DNA: TGTGCCAGCAGCGCCAGCCAGGACAGCACCTATGGCTACACCTTC
J gene: TRBJ2-4; D gene: TRBD2; V gene: TRBV7-2; clone size: .; CDR3 protein: CASSPTAGGDLAKNIQYF; CDR3 DNA: TGTGCCAGCAGCCCCACTGCGGGGGGGGACCTAGCCAAAAACATTCAGTACTTC
J gene: TRBJ2-1; D gene: TRBD2; V gene: TRBV9; clone size: .; CDR3 protein: CASSVGGAGGYYNEQFF; CDR3 DNA: TGTGCCAGCAGCGTAGGTGGCGCGGGAGGTTACTACAATGAGCAGTTCTTC
J gene: TRBJ1-3; D gene: .; V gene: TRBV24-1; clone size: .; CDR3 protein: CATSDFTQGSMRENTIYF; CDR3 DNA: TGTGCCACCAGTGATTTTACCCAGGGGAGTATGAGGGAAAACACCATATATTTT
J gene: TRBJ1-6; D gene: .; V gene: TRBV5-6; clone size: .; CDR3 protein: CASSRGQATLHF; CDR3 DNA: TGTGCCAGCAGCAGAGGACAAGCTACCCTCCACTTT
J gene: TRBJ2-7; D gene: TRBD1; V gene: TRBV18; clone size: .; CDR3 protein: CASSLQQGAGYEQYF; CDR3 DNA: TGTGCCAGCTCACTTCAACAGGGGGCTGGGTACGAGCAGTACTTC
J gene: TRBJ2-5; D gene: .; V gene: TRBV11-1; clone size: few; CDR3 protein: CASGGGRETQYF; CDR3 DNA: TGTGCCAGCGGTGGAGGGCGGGAGACCCAGTACTTC